The TCR beta chain described here comes from a study of T cell responses to AZD1222 COVID-19 vaccine. About the study: Recipients boosted at about 4 weeks or about 12 weeks are pooled.

Study outcomes and limitations: Nearly half of spike-specific TCRs reportedly target unmutated variant regions. Donors were largely white British and mainly female; clonal diversity was possibly underestimated.

The V gene lost 1 base and the J gene lost 3 bases, with 7 bases spanning the gap. The V gene's germline CDR1 is SGHDN and CDR2 FVKESK. The CDR3 has 13 amino acids. The protocol was immunoSEQ multiplex PCR, while the TCRdb copy is restricted to in-frame clones and leaves out a portion. The top ten hold 2.6% of the sample, which has 150,000 or so clones, around nine tenths seen once. A remark on this clone: As yet, its antigen is unknown.

The V call is TRBV14, the J call TRBJ2-7; D is unresolved. Sequenced here: peripheral blood, sampled on day 0 of AZD1222 vaccination. The receptor was derived from an adult in good health. For the CDR3, the DNA is TGTGCCAGCAGCCAAGTAGACGGCTACGAGCAGTACTTC. It specifies CASSQVDGYEQYF. The full variable domain, with the rest looked up from reference TRBV14 and TRBJ2-7, is EAGVTQFPSHSVIEKGQTVTLRCDPISGHDNLYWYRRVMGKEIKFLLHFVKESKQDESGMPNNRFLAERTGGTYSTLKVQPAELEDSGVYFCASSQVDGYEQYFGPGTRLTVT.